The 32 T cell receptor beta chains in this list originate from one sample, sequenced in a study of blood T cell repertoires in COVID-19. Sequenced by immunoSEQ multiplex PCR; TCRdb stores in-frame clones only, minus some. The sample shows about 170,000 clones, around 84% of them seen only once. Material for sequencing was peripheral blood. These receptors were collected from a woman between 65 and 79 years old with COVID-19, enrolled during active disease.

The chain uses TRBV15 and TRBJ2-5; D is undetermined. With 5 bases removed from V and 5 bases from J, the gap between germline ends came to 12 bases. Germline V gene data show CDR1 as LNHNV and CDR2 as YYDKDF (reference sequence). The CDR3 loop spans 13 amino acids. The CDR3 loop reads CATSQMPLETQYF. The DNA of the CDR3 is TGTGCCACCAGCCAGATGCCCCTTGAGACCCAGTACTTC.

The rearrangement links TRBV28 to TRBJ2-1, with 7 bases that match TRBD1. V shed 1 base and J 7 bases; nucleotides not matched to a gene: 10. Germline V gene data show CDR1 as MDHEN and CDR2 as SYDVKM. CDR3 length equals 16 residues. The CDR3 sequence is CASSLFKGGSRNEQFF. The CDR3 DNA follows: TGTGCCAGCAGTTTATTTAAAGGGGGCAGTAGGAATGAGCAGTTCTTC.

This sequence joins TRBV6-6 and TRBJ1-3, with 7 bases matching TRBD1. In germline, CDR1 is MNHNY, CDR2 SVGAGI (reference sequence). This CDR3 contains 15 residues. Unmatched junction bases numbered 4, after V lost 0 bases and J lost 5 bases. CDR3 region: CASSYSRDSRNTIYF. CDR3 DNA: TGTGCCAGCAGTTACTCACGGGACAGCAGAAACACCATATATTTT.

The chain has TRBV29-1 and TRBJ1-2, with D possibly being TRBD1 (5 bases). The germline V gene has CDR1 SQVTM and CDR2 ANQGSEA. V was cut by 7 bases and J by 2 bases, with 23 bases left in between. This CDR3 region has 16 residues. The CDR3 nucleotides read TGCAGCGCCGCCATTCGCCGGGCAGGGTCGAACTATGGCTACACCTTC. Amino acids: CSAAIRRAGSNYGYTF.

This rearrangement joins TRBV27 to TRBJ2-6; D remains ambiguous. The CDR3 runs to 15 residues. Trimming left V 2 bases short and J 2 bases short, with 7 bases between. The germline gives CDR1 MNHEY, CDR2 SMNVEV (reference sequence). The CDR3 DNA sequence: TGTGCCAGCAGTTTACGGGTCCCTGGGGCCAACGTCCTGACTTTC. It is translated as CASSLRVPGANVLTF.

The rearrangement links TRBV10-3 to TRBJ2-1, with a weak D call TRBD2 (6 bases). The V end was cut by 7 bases, the J end by 5 bases, with 15 bases between. This CDR3 comprises 14 residues. Germline V gives CDR1 ENHRY, CDR2 SYGVKD. CDR3 in amino acids: CAINGAGEDNEQFF. The CDR3 bases are TGTGCCATCAATGGGGCCGGGGAGGACAATGAGCAGTTCTTC.

In nucleotides, the CDR3 is TGTGCCAGCAGGGAGGGGGCTGGGTCACCCCTCCACTTT. Translation: CASREGAGSPLHF. J is TRBJ1-6 and V is TRBV6-6; 7 bases match TRBD1. Germline values: CDR1 MNHNY, CDR2 SVGAGI (reference sequence). Trimming removed 6 bases from V and 10 bases from J; junction bases left unmatched: 6. The CDR3 contains 13 residues.

The chain employs TRBV7-9 and TRBJ1-3; D possibly corresponds to TRBD1 (5 bases). V lost 2 bases and J 4 bases, leaving 12 bases between the germline ends. CDR3 length: 15 amino acids. From germline, CDR1 is SEHNR and CDR2 FQNEAQ (reference sequence). CDR3 sequence (DNA): TGTGCCAGCAGCTTATCGGCAGGGATCGGAAACACCATATATTTT. Protein sequence: CASSLSAGIGNTIYF.

CDR3 amino acids: CSVARQGEPGYTF. CDR3 DNA sequence: TGCAGCGTTGCCCGACAGGGGGAGCCTGGCTACACCTTC. The V and J genes are TRBV29-1 and TRBJ1-2; 9 positions match TRBD1. The J segment lost 7 bases and the V segment lost 4 bases, leaving 7 bases of the junction unmatched. The CDR3 runs to 13 residues. CDR1 and CDR2 from the germline V gene are SQVTM and ANQGSEA.

The V gene is TRBV3-1 (or the pseudogene TRBV3-2), the J gene TRBJ2-7; TRBD2 aligns across 12 bases. Germline V gene sequence: CDR1 LGHDT, CDR2 YNNKEL (reference sequence). Trimming at V came to 7 bases and at J to 5 bases, leaving 3 bases not matched to a gene. This CDR3 comprises 13 residues. CDR3 DNA sequence: TGTGCCAGCAAAGGACTAGCGGGAAACGAGCAGTACTTC. Translating gives CASKGLAGNEQYF.

CDR3 DNA: TGTGCCAGCTCCCCTCAATCGCGACAGCCTCATGGCTACACCTTC. Translated, it gives CASSPQSRQPHGYTF. V is TRBV18 and J is TRBJ1-2; a weak D match, TRBD1 (5 bases). CDR1 is KGHSH, CDR2 LQKENI, per germline. The CDR3 runs 15 residues. With 6 bases removed from V and 6 bases from J, the gap between germline ends came to 20 bases.

The chain combines TRBV27 with TRBJ1-5, with a weak D call TRBD1 (5 bases). V was trimmed by 3 bases and J by 3 bases, leaving 9 bases between them. Germline V gene sequence: CDR1 MNHEY, CDR2 SMNVEV (reference sequence). This CDR3 has 14 residues. The CDR3 bases are TGTGCCAGCAGTTTTTCAGGGTCCAATCAGCCCCAGCATTTT. Its protein is CASSFSGSNQPQHF.

This chain links TRBV19 with TRBJ1-1; 7 nucleotides line up with TRBD1. The junction had 7 bases not matched to a gene; V was cut back by 2 bases and J by 1 base. CDR1 is LNHDA, CDR2 SQIVND, per germline (reference sequence). There are 16 residues in the CDR3. Written as DNA, the CDR3 is TGTGCCAGTAGTATAATAAGGGGGCAGGGGAACACTGAAGCTTTCTTT. Translating it yields CASSIIRGQGNTEAFF.

V gene TRBV7-2 combines with J gene TRBJ1-1; D is unresolved. Trimming stripped 5 bases from V and 3 bases from J, with 13 bases between. The CDR3 has 14 amino acids. Germline V gene sequence: CDR1 SGHTA, CDR2 FQGNSA. DNA of the CDR3: TGTGCCAGCAGCCCCTCCCGGGGTGACACTGAAGCTTTCTTT. Translating gives CASSPSRGDTEAFF.

J is TRBJ1-1 and V is TRBV30, with D tentatively TRBD1 (5 bases). Germline assignment: CDR1 GTSNPN and CDR2 SVGIG (reference sequence). This CDR3 is 11 amino acids long. V lost 5 bases and J lost 9, with 13 bases in between. This CDR3 reads CAWETAGKAFF. The CDR3 nucleotides read TGTGCCTGGGAGACAGCTGGGAAAGCTTTCTTT.

This chain links TRBV28 with TRBJ2-5; 12 bases agree with TRBD1. V gave up 5 bases and J gave up 5 bases; unmatched junction bases: 6. The V gene's germline CDR1 is MDHEN and CDR2 SYDVKM. This CDR3 is 15 amino acids long. The CDR3: CASSPGTGGSETQYF. The CDR3 nucleotides are TGTGCCAGCAGTCCCGGGACAGGGGGCAGCGAGACCCAGTACTTC.

This sequence joins TRBV19 and TRBJ1-6, with 8 bases identical to TRBD1. Germline V gives CDR1 LNHDA, CDR2 SQIVND (reference sequence). The CDR3 spans 16 residues. With 7 bases clipped from V and 0 bases from J, the junction kept 5 bases outside the gene matches. CDR3 sequence reads: CASTRQGSSYNSPLHF. In DNA, the CDR3 is TGTGCCAGTACCAGACAGGGGAGCTCCTATAATTCACCCCTCCACTTT.

V gene TRBV6-5 combines with J gene TRBJ2-3; TRBD2 agrees at 9 bases. This CDR3 is built from 15 residues. After removal of 4 bases from V and 5 bases from J, the junction contained 7 bases not matched to a gene. Germline V lookup: CDR1 MNHEY, CDR2 SVGAGI. CDR3 sequence (DNA): TGTGCCAGCAGTTCCGGTAGCGGGGGTCAAGATACGCAGTATTTT. Translated: CASSSGSGGQDTQYF.

This chain joins TRBV10-2 and TRBJ2-4, with TRBD2 matching over 12 bases. Germline CDR1 reads WSHSY; CDR2 reads SAAADI. V shed 0 bases and J 2 bases; nucleotides not matched to a gene: 11. The CDR3 is made up of 20 amino acids. The CDR3: CASSESRLAGGQATKNIQYF. DNA of the CDR3: TGCGCCAGCAGTGAGTCGAGGCTAGCGGGAGGGCAAGCGACCAAAAACATTCAGTACTTC.

This chain connects TRBV5-8 to TRBJ2-7; 9 bases are a match to TRBD1. The ends lost 3 bases at V and 4 bases at J; junction bases unmatched: 8. Germline V gene sequence: CDR1 SGHTS, CDR2 YDEGEE. This CDR3 is 15 amino acids long. CDR3 DNA: TGTGCCAGCAGCTGGGACGTTGGACAGGGGTACGAGCAGTACGTC. Amino acid sequence: CASSWDVGQGYEQYV.

V usage is TRBV11-2 and J usage is TRBJ1-1, with 10 bases aligning to TRBD1. The length of the CDR3 is 15 residues. With V trimmed by 5 bases and J by 5 bases, 8 bases remained unmatched. Germline CDR1 is SGHAT and CDR2 is FQNNGV. The CDR3 region has the DNA TGTGCCAGCAGCCGATACGACAGGGGGCAAACTGAAGCTTTCTTT. Amino acid sequence: CASSRYDRGQTEAFF.

The rearrangement uses TRBV5-1 and TRBJ2-2; 15 bases agree with TRBD2. CDR3 length equals 18 residues. V shed 4 bases and J 4 bases; nucleotides not matched to a gene: 8. The germline V gene has CDR1 SGHRS and CDR2 YFSETQ. The CDR3 coding sequence is TGCGCCAGCAGCGGCGGACTAGCGGGAGGGCCGGTCACCGGGGAGCTGTTTTTT. It translates to CASSGGLAGGPVTGELFF.

The rearrangement joins TRBV5-4 to TRBJ2-5, with 7 positions matching TRBD1. CDR1 and CDR2 (germline): SGHNT, YYREEE (reference sequence). The ends lost 2 bases at V and 5 bases at J; junction bases unmatched: 6. This CDR3 spans 14 amino acids. The CDR3 bases are TGTGCCAGCAGCTTAGGCAGGGGGAAGGAGACCCAGTACTTC. Protein: CASSLGRGKETQYF.

This chain links TRBV5-8 with TRBJ2-5; 10 bases map to TRBD1. Germline CDR1 reads SGHTS; CDR2 reads YDEGEE. V lost 2 bases and J lost 2; bases outside the gene matches: 3. The CDR3 covers 15 residues. CDR3 loop: CASSFGTGEQETQYF. The CDR3, as DNA: TGTGCCAGCAGCTTCGGGACAGGGGAGCAAGAGACCCAGTACTTC.

The chain uses TRBV9 and TRBJ2-1, with D possibly matching TRBD2 (7 bases). V shed 3 bases and J shed 0 bases, with 10 bases lying between them. Looked up from germline, CDR1 is SGDLS and CDR2 is YYNGEE. This CDR3 comprises 15 residues. CDR3 protein: CASSAAGASYNEQFF. The CDR3 DNA follows: TGTGCCAGCAGCGCGGCGGGGGCCTCCTACAATGAGCAGTTCTTC. The full variable domain, rest sourced from reference TRBV9 and TRBJ2-1, is DSGVTQTPKHLITATGQRVTLRCSPRSGDLSVYWYQQSLDQGLQFLIQYYNGEERAKGNILERFSAQQFPDLHSELNLSSLELGDSALYFCASSAAGASYNEQFFGPGTRLTVL.

The chain uses TRBV2 and TRBJ1-5; TRBD1 is a possible D gene (6 bases). V was cut by 2 bases and J by 6 bases, with 11 bases left in between. CDR3 size: 14 residues. Looked up from germline, CDR1 is SNHLY and CDR2 is FYNNEI. The CDR3 nucleotides read TGTGCCAGCAGTGAAAGGGGGGGTGGTCAGCCCCAGCATTTT. Amino acids: CASSERGGGQPQHF.

The V gene is TRBV9, the J gene TRBJ1-6; TRBD1 might be the D (6 bases). CDR3 length: 14 amino acids. The ends were cut back, 4 bases at V and 10 bases at J, with 15 bases in the middle. CDR1 is SGDLS and CDR2 is YYNGEE in the germline V gene. CDR3 sequence: CASSTQGGTSPLHF. CDR3 nucleotide sequence: TGTGCCAGCAGCACACAGGGTGGGACATCACCCCTCCACTTT.

The CDR3 bases are TGCGCCAGCAGCTCGGGGGATTTGGCGGGAACGCGTAATTCACCCCTCCACTTT. Translating gives CASSSGDLAGTRNSPLHF. The chain is built from TRBV5-1 and TRBJ1-6, with a possible D match to TRBD1 (5 bases). The germline V gene has CDR1 SGHRS and CDR2 YFSETQ. V was cut by 3 bases and J by 6 bases, with 22 bases left in between. This CDR3 has 18 residues. The whole variable domain, remainder taken from reference TRBV5-1 and TRBJ1-6, is KAGVTQTPRYLIKTRGQQVTLSCSPISGHRSVSWYQQTPGQGLQFLFEYFSETQRNKGNFPGRFSGRQFSNSRSEMNVSTLELGDSALYLCASSSGDLAGTRNSPLHFGNGTRLTVT.

The CDR3 DNA follows: TGCGCCAGCAGCCTCCGGGGCTCCTATAATTCACCCCTCCACTTT. As protein: CASSLRGSYNSPLHF. The chain uses TRBV5-1 and TRBJ1-6, with D unclear. V dropped 4 bases and J dropped 0 bases, with 8 bases sitting between them. Per the germline V gene, CDR1 is SGHRS and CDR2 is YFSETQ. The CDR3 has 15 amino acids.

The chain is built from TRBV5-8 and TRBJ2-7; 7 nucleotides align to TRBD2. After removal of 4 bases from V and 9 bases from J, the junction contained 13 bases not matched to a gene. The germline CDR1 and CDR2 sequences are SGHTS and YDEGEE. The CDR3 spans 14 residues. The CDR3 sequence: CASSPGGLIALQYF. As DNA, the CDR3 is TGTGCCAGCAGCCCGGGGGGACTTATTGCCTTGCAGTACTTC. Full variable domain (missing parts from reference TRBV5-8 and TRBJ2-7): EAGVTQSPTHLIKTRGQQATLRCSPISGHTSVYWYQQALGLGLQFLLWYDEGEERNRGNFPPRFSGRQFPNYSSELNVNALELEDSALYLCASSPGGLIALQYFGPGTRLTVT.

This clone was detected once. V and J are TRBV6-5 and TRBJ1-2, with TRBD1 as a possible D gene (5 bases). The V gene lost 5 bases and the J gene lost 2 bases, with 15 bases spanning the gap. CDR1 is MNHEY and CDR2 is SVGAGI in the germline V gene. The CDR3 runs 15 residues. DNA for the CDR3: TGTGCCAGCAGTAGGAGGGGAGTGGGAAACTATGGCTACACCTTC. Translated: CASSRRGVGNYGYTF.

CDR3 coding DNA: TGTGCCTGGACCTCCCAGCGGCGCTACAATGAGCAGTTCTTC. Translating it yields CAWTSQRRYNEQFF. The chain uses TRBV30 and TRBJ2-1; possibly TRBD2 for D (5 bases). Between the trimmed V and J ends, which lost 4 bases and 3 bases, there was a span of 13 bases. The CDR3 runs 14 residues. Germline-derived CDR1 and CDR2 are GTSNPN and SVGIG (reference sequence).